This TCR beta chain came from a study of shared clonotypes between healthy human individuals. With 3 bases clipped from V and 0 bases from J, the junction kept 5 bases outside the gene matches. Germline V gene lookup returns CDR1 ENHRY and CDR2 SYGVKD. The CDR3 totals 16 residues. Turning to this clone: Its antigen is unknown.

Study observations and caveats: Among several donors, roughly 5% of naive CD4 clonotypes were found in common. In having few donors, the study represented limited genetic and exposure-history diversity.

Here immunoSEQ multiplex PCR was the method, and the copy in TCRdb shows in-frame clones only, minus some. The sample lists 1 million to 1.2 million clones, around three quarters occurring once. The receptor was derived from a young man in good health. Some clones in this sample may be carry-over from other donors' samples. Input material: memory CD4+ T cells from PBMCs. As for subset: CD45RA-negative fraction. The J gene is TRBJ2-3, the V gene TRBV10-3; 8 bases fit TRBD2. For the CDR3, the DNA is TGTGCCATCAGTGACTATAGCGGGGCTAGCACAGATACGCAGTATTTT. This codes for CAISDYSGASTDTQYF.